One T cell receptor beta chain is described in this entry. This clone was counted between two and nine times. The antigen this receptor binds is unknown. The record has no base qualities; no much larger clone is one base away. The junction shows trimming of 0 bases on V and 8 bases on J, and the gene matches do not reach 8 bases of it. From the cysteine through the phenylalanine, the CDR3 covers 18 amino acids. Of all the DNA, just the CDR3 is kept, 54 bases in frame from base 1. Reading the germline V gene gives CDR1 SGDLS and CDR2 YYNGEE. This sample was taken from a study of cytomegalovirus exposure and HLA in healthy donors (TCRdb year 2017). Turning to the overall study: According to an earlier analysis of 450 to 650 of the donors, 200 million or so T cells yielded roughly 100 million unique TCR beta sequences and 276 Gb of sequence data. A later genetic analysis used genome-wide SNP genotypes for about 60% of the roughly 670 donors, treating that subset as a discovery cohort. In a later analysis, previously published TCR beta repertoires from 550 to 750 donors were re-analyzed and high-resolution HLA genotyping was added so that TCR occurrence patterns could be studied. Both class I and class II loci were covered by HLA typing, at four-digit resolution. Of the roughly 400 genotyped donors, roughly 85% fell in the genetic ancestry cluster associated with self-reported Caucasian donors. Every repertoire in the discovery cohort had been generated on one and the same sequencing platform. An earlier analysis of roughly 600 of the donors used high-throughput TCR beta sequencing to judge whether each TCR beta V gene segment behaved as functional or pseudogenic. Donor age, sex, ethnicity and CMV serostatus were compiled together with the repertoire data. A handful of DR-DQ haplotypes were handled as single units for association and clustering because linkage in the cohort was strong. Among 398 genotyped donors of the cohort, an average of approximately 240,000 unique TCR beta nucleotide sequences were sequenced per donor, approximately 20% of them non-productive. In addition to the first cohort of 666 subjects, a separate validation cohort of approximately 120 different subjects was used. High-throughput TCR immunosequencing, statistical association of individual TCRs with disease status, and machine learning were combined to predict cytomegalovirus infection status. The aim of the study was to test whether cataloging public T cell receptors could identify signatures of past pathogen exposure. Roughly 310 gigabases of sequencing data and 70 million to 100 million unique TCR sequences were included in an early release covering about 600 HLA-typed donors. The later analysis used no new phenotypic data to find candidate immune exposures, relying instead on TCR beta sequences and their occurrence across donors. The study profiled the T cell repertoires of some 610 subjects by immunosequencing and related them to cytomegalovirus serostatus. The number of typed donors differed by locus: roughly 629-640 for A, B, C, DRB1 and DQB1; 522 for DQA1; around 580 for DPA1; and approximately 450 for DPB1.

In total, just over 650 healthy bone marrow donors made up the cohort. At the time of sampling, all cohort members were nominally healthy, though unrecorded immune exposures were likely present. The donor tested CMV seronegative and was one of the 352 seronegative cohort members. Every donor gave a peripheral blood sample, and the peripheral blood mononuclear cells from that sample were used for TCR beta sequencing. Genomic DNA extraction from the blood cell samples was performed with the Qiagen DNeasy Blood Extraction Kit. Overall study outcomes, separate from this receptor: Strong co-occurrence of HLA alleles, especially DR and DQ, made assigning TCR associations to individual alleles difficult. In a later analysis, some 18,000 TCR beta sequences were associated with specific HLA alleles at a false discovery rate of 0.05. In a later genetic analysis, fewer N-insertions in productive TCRs were reported among donors in an Asian-associated ancestry cluster than the approximately 670-donor mean. The study gave a list of 150 to 200 TCR beta chains associated with cytomegalovirus. Because HLA typing was unavailable for some donors at each locus, only the typed subset was used in association tests. For the cohort, immune exposure information was limited to CMV serostatus. Over 15 rarely observed V segments, including chromosome 9 orphons, were excluded from the earlier analysis of several hundred of the donors because counts were too low. In vitro tests confirmed that a few of the cytomegalovirus-associated TCR beta chains recognize cytomegalovirus antigens. Compared with equally common non-associated chains, HLA-associated TCR beta chains in a later analysis were more clonally expanded and had lower generation probabilities. A further reported finding was that TCR beta sequences accurately predicted the HLA-A and HLA-B alleles for most subjects in the first cohort. A later analysis reported that several top co-occurrence clusters appeared linked to parvovirus B19, influenza, CMV and Epstein-Barr virus. The authors suggested that the approach could potentially be extended to other disease states and immunological phenotypes. Most TCR sequences were seen in very few donors, while some public TCRs were found in many individuals. Cytomegalovirus status was reported to be diagnosed by the classifier with high specificity and sensitivity in both the original and validation cohorts. A later analysis found that TCR association rates varied across HLA loci, with DRB1 alleles showing the most associated TCRs and HLA-C alleles the fewest. The cohort was sequenced for TCR beta chains only, and without alpha or paired-chain data the features that could be detected were limited. In an earlier analysis of 450 to 750 of the donors, most TCR beta V segments appeared in productive rearrangements about 87% or about 30% of the time, broadly matching IMGT annotations. Sequencing depth was assumed to be roughly uniform across donors in the presence/absence analyses, though that assumption may not hold. Linkage disequilibrium might explain the correlated functional status among segregating V segments, but an unknown experimental factor could not be excluded. In a later genetic analysis, a missense DCLRE1C variant was associated with V-gene and J-gene trimming of TCR beta chains, and the association was replicated in an independent cohort. A cluster of highly shared sequence variants was judged likely to represent a technical artifact of the sequencing pipeline. Because the 87-base-pair reads could not distinguish some IMGT-functional V segments, including TRBV6-2 and TRBV6-3, those segments were excluded. A later analysis found that most CMV-associated TCR beta chains appeared HLA-restricted, with HLA associations seemingly driven largely by CMV exposure.

The library came from the immunoSEQ multiplex PCR assay. For the multiplex PCR, a mixture combining 60 forward primers for TCR Vbeta segments and 13 reverse primers for TCR Jbeta segments was used. Amplification of the CDR3 region of rearranged TCR beta genes was performed with a multiplex PCR assay on genomic DNA. The amplified TCR beta libraries were sequenced on the Illumina HiSeq System as 87-base-pair reads. As for the authors' bioinformatics: Across the 500 to 750 repertoires, a later analysis counted some 81 million unique TCR beta chains, around 11 million of which were shared by at least two donors. Raw reads were error-corrected and collapsed into unique sequences with a nearest-neighbor algorithm that merged closely related sequences to remove PCR and sequencing errors. To assign V, D and J gene segments, CDR3 sequences were aligned to IMGT reference sequences. For a sequence to be retained, at least a six-nucleotide match to both a V gene segment and a J gene segment was required. A rearrangement was called productive if the CDR3 had no stop codons and remained in frame with V and J, and every other rearrangement was called non-productive. Following IMGT convention, CDR3 was defined as the stretch from the second conserved V-encoded cysteine to the conserved J-encoded phenylalanine. The earlier analysis of 587 of the donors excluded sequences that lacked an unambiguous match to a single V gene segment. An earlier analysis of around 600 of the donors classified V segments as functional when productive rearrangements were above 56.7% and as segregating when the standard deviation between donors was above 5%. To diagnose cytomegalovirus status from the catalog of TCR beta chain sequences, a statistical classification framework was built. In a later analysis, V and J genes were assigned by comparing TCR nucleotide sequences against IMGT/GENE-DB human TR gene sequences. A later analysis assigned CDR3 sequences and most-parsimonious VDJ recombination scenarios with the TCRdist pipeline. In a later analysis, each TCR beta chain was defined by its CDR3 amino acid sequence together with its V-gene family, and reads without a unique V-gene family were excluded. To address suspected cross-contamination and a sequencing artifact, a later analysis removed 592 highly shared, low-generation-probability nucleotide sequences. For each public chain, a later analysis derived a clonal expansion index from normalized ranks of inferred template counts within each repertoire. In a later analysis, generation probabilities were computed using a VDJ recombination model fitted to out-of-frame rearrangements, and the results were checked against IGoR. In a later analysis, TCR-TCR, TCR-HLA and TCR-CMV co-occurrence was scored with hypergeometric tests, and a repertoire-size bias correction was applied to TCR pairs. In a later analysis, false discovery rates were estimated by permuting HLA or CMV assignments 20 times. A later analysis grouped co-occurring TCRs with DBSCAN, adding TCRdist sequence similarity when clustering within HLA-allele-positive subsets. For co-occurrence clustering, repertoires with fewer than 30,000 or more than 120,000 public chains were excluded, along with roughly 5 repertoires with anomalous nucleotide sharing. Here the immuneACCESS table is served through TCRdb, limited to in-frame sequences with V and J called. Missing clones are a known gap in these copies; in checked studies unresolved V genes cover under half, and the rest lacks a known reason. V and J calls and clone size are copied from that table; D and trimming were computed from the DNA. Across this sample there are tens of thousands of clones, with less than 70% seen only once. The top ten clonotypes cover approximately 11% of the sample.

Rearrangement joined TRBV9 to TRBJ2-1, with 16 middle bases fitting TRBD2. This TCR came from a woman in her twenties or thirties in good health and CMV-seronegative. Sequencing was carried out using PBMCs. CDR3 reads: CASSVAAGTSGGAYEQFF. The DNA is TGTGCCAGCAGCGTAGCCGCCGGGACTAGCGGGGGGGCTTATGAGCAGTTCTTC.